The rows below give T cell receptor beta chains drawn from one sample of a study of blood T cell repertoires in COVID-19. Sequencing used immunoSEQ multiplex PCR; TCRdb keeps in-frame clones, though not all of them. Among 150,000 to 200,000 clones listed, over 60% were seen once. The source material was peripheral blood. The receptors were gathered from a woman in her 70s with acute or convalescent COVID-19. CDR3s include the opening cysteine and the closing phenylalanine or tryptophan. Each record gives: V gene, clone size, J gene, D gene, CDR3 protein, CDR3 DNA. A D gene is named only where the DNA matches it firmly. Rows give clone size only sometimes, using once, few, many, or a class for an expanded clone.

V: TRBV7-7; size: -; J: TRBJ2-1; D: TRBD2; CDR3: CASSPRLARNEQFF; DNA: TGTGCCAGCAGTCCTAGACTAGCTCGGAATGAGCAGTTCTTC
V: TRBV25-1; size: -; J: TRBJ2-7; D: -; CDR3: CASSDLYYEQYF; DNA: TGTGCCAGCAGTGACCTATACTACGAGCAGTACTTC
V: TRBV3-1/TRBV3-2; size: -; J: TRBJ2-1; D: TRBD1; CDR3: CASSPHQGAKNYNEQFF; DNA: TGTGCCAGCAGCCCACACCAGGGGGCGAAAAACTACAATGAGCAGTTCTTC
V: TRBV6-6; size: -; J: TRBJ2-6; D: TRBD1; CDR3: CASSPQIFRQGNKAGANVLTF; DNA: TGTGCCAGCAGTCCTCAAATTTTCAGACAGGGAAATAAAGCTGGGGCCAACGTCCTGACTTTC
V: TRBV30; size: -; J: TRBJ1-3; D: -; CDR3: CAWSQGTGNTIYF; DNA: TGTGCCTGGAGCCAGGGAACTGGAAACACCATATATTTT
V: TRBV7-2; size: -; J: TRBJ2-1; D: -; CDR3: CASSLTRNNEQFF; DNA: TGTGCCAGCAGCTTGACGAGGAACAATGAGCAGTTCTTC
V: TRBV10-3; size: few; J: TRBJ2-2; D: TRBD2; CDR3: CAITPGLAGGANTGELFF; DNA: TGTGCCATCACCCCGGGACTAGCGGGAGGCGCGAACACCGGGGAGCTGTTTTTT
V: TRBV2; size: -; J: TRBJ2-7; D: TRBD1; CDR3: CASTPDRGPYEQYF; DNA: TGTGCCAGCACCCCGGACAGGGGACCCTACGAGCAGTACTTC
V: TRBV9; size: -; J: TRBJ2-5; D: TRBD2; CDR3: CASSPRLAAMGETQYF; DNA: TGTGCCAGCAGCCCGCGACTAGCTGCGATGGGGGAGACCCAGTACTTC
V: TRBV7-2; size: -; J: TRBJ2-1; D: TRBD2; CDR3: CASSFWGGMENEQFF; DNA: TGTGCCAGCAGCTTTTGGGGGGGAATGGAAAATGAGCAGTTCTTC
V: TRBV27; size: -; J: TRBJ2-3; D: TRBD2; CDR3: CASSLITSGDGTDTQYF; DNA: TGTGCCAGCAGTTTAATAACTAGCGGGGACGGAACAGATACGCAGTATTTT
V: TRBV4-2; size: few; J: TRBJ1-1; D: -; CDR3: CASSQDPQGRDTEAFF; DNA: TGTGCCAGCAGCCAAGATCCCCAGGGCAGGGACACTGAAGCTTTCTTT
V: TRBV6-2/TRBV6-3; size: many; J: TRBJ1-5; D: TRBD1; CDR3: CASSSGTGASNQPQHF; DNA: TGTGCCAGCAGTTCCGGGACAGGGGCTAGCAATCAGCCCCAGCATTTT
V: TRBV5-1; size: -; J: TRBJ2-5; D: TRBD2; CDR3: CASSPVSGIGETQYF; DNA: TGCGCCAGCAGCCCGGTTAGCGGGATCGGGGAGACCCAGTACTTC
V: TRBV2; size: -; J: TRBJ2-3; D: TRBD2; CDR3: CASSRLLAAVTDTQYF; DNA: TGTGCCAGCAGTCGCTTACTAGCGGCCGTCACAGATACGCAGTATTTT
V: TRBV7-3; size: -; J: TRBJ2-7; D: TRBD2; CDR3: CASASGLAGGREQYF; DNA: TGTGCCAGCGCCTCGGGACTAGCGGGAGGGCGGGAGCAGTACTTC
V: TRBV12-5; size: -; J: TRBJ1-2; D: -; CDR3: CASGLERQGCTF; DNA: TGTGCTAGTGGTTTGGAGAGGCAGGGCTGTACCTTC
V: TRBV2; size: -; J: TRBJ1-5; D: -; CDR3: CASSEQGFASNQPQHF; DNA: TGTGCCAGCAGTGAACAGGGATTTGCAAGCAATCAGCCCCAGCATTTT